Here is one T cell receptor beta chain with its context. V was pared by 0 bases and J by 4 bases, with 5 bases of the junction left unmatched. The CDR3 is 17 amino acids. Per germline, CDR1 MGHRA and CDR2 YSYEKL. A deep-level run was used for the assay. Every immunoSEQ plate was one replicate of a subset's evenly spread DNA. This table comes from immunoSEQ multiplex PCR, and its TCRdb copy is limited to in-frame clones, with some not included. Of roughly 2,300,000 clones in the sample, about nine tenths were seen once. This record belongs to a study of shared clonotypes between healthy human individuals. There were only Caucasian adults among the donors, and all lived in Nashville, Tennessee. Into CD45RA+ naive and CD45RA-negative memory subsets, the CD4+ cells were split.

The clonotype was recovered from a man between 18 and 29 years old in good health. Some clones in this sample may be carry-over from other donors' samples. The chain is built from TRBV4-1 and TRBJ2-2; 10 bases are a match to TRBD1. Sequencing input: naive CD4+ T cells from PBMCs. Stated subset: CD45RA+ positively selected. The CDR3 DNA is TGCGCCAGCAGCCAAGACCGGGACAGGGGCTTCACCGGGGAGCTGTTTTTT. This codes for CASSQDRDRGFTGELFF.